Shown below are 32 T cell receptor beta chains from a single sample sequenced in a study of shared clonotypes between healthy human individuals. TCRdb's copy holds only in-frame clones and misses some; the assay was immunoSEQ multiplex PCR. The data contain about 1,900,000 clones, approximately 94% of them singletons. Positive CCR7 selection of CD45RO-negative cells yielded the naive CD8 cells, and terminally differentiated effector memory CD45RA+ cells were excluded. Material: naive CD8+ T cells sorted from blood. The source is a man aged 18 to 30 in good health.

On this clone itself: This same CDR3 is encoded by further DNA sequences in the sample. J is TRBJ2-1 and V is TRBV7-6, with D perhaps given as TRBD1 or TRBD2 (6 bases each). V was shortened by 1 base and J by 6 bases, with 7 bases between the two germline ends. The CDR3 consists of 13 residues. Germline lookup yields CDR1 SGHVS and CDR2 FNYEAQ. The CDR3 here is CASSLGGANEQFF. In nucleotides, the CDR3 is TGTGCCAGCAGCTTAGGGGGGGCCAATGAGCAGTTCTTC.

V and J are TRBV4-3 and TRBJ1-1; D is possibly TRBD1 (5 bases). The germline V gene encodes CDR1 LGHNA and CDR2 YSLEER. CDR3 length: 14 residues. V was trimmed by 3 bases and J by 1 base, leaving 9 bases between them. The CDR3: CASSHWGTNTEAFF. The CDR3 region has the DNA TGCGCCAGCAGCCACTGGGGGACGAACACTGAAGCTTTCTTT.

The chain links TRBV27 to TRBJ2-7, with 8 positions matching TRBD2. V lost 6 bases to trimming and J lost 6 bases; unmatched junction nucleotides: 10. This CDR3 has 14 residues. The germline CDR1 and CDR2 sequences are MNHEY and SMNVEV (reference sequence). As DNA, the CDR3 is TGTGCCAGCAGAACTACCGGGGGGGCCGGCGAGCAGTACTTC. Its translation: CASRTTGGAGEQYF.

The chain has TRBV15 and TRBJ1-1; 7 bases are a match to TRBD1. With V trimmed by 5 bases and J by 5 bases, 5 bases remained unmatched. This CDR3 region has 13 residues. Germline CDR1 LNHNV, CDR2 YYDKDF (reference sequence). The CDR3 nucleotides are TGTGCCACCAGCTTTTCACAGGGGACTGAAGCTTTCTTT. It specifies CATSFSQGTEAFF. Looking up the rest from reference TRBV15 and TRBJ1-1 gives the full variable domain: DAMVIQNPRYQVTQFGKPVTLSCSQTLNHNVMYWYQQKSSQAPKLLFHYYDKDFNNEADTPDNFQSRRPNTSFCFLDIRSPGLGDTAMYLCATSFSQGTEAFFGQGTRLTVV.

This chain joins TRBV11-2 and TRBJ2-1; 10 bases map to TRBD1. The germline V gene has CDR1 SGHAT and CDR2 FQNNGV. The V and J ends lost 0 bases and 3 bases, in that order; junction bases with no gene match: 5. CDR3 length: 17 residues. The CDR3 reads CASSLDWDRGGYNEQFF. In nucleotides, the CDR3 is TGTGCCAGCAGCTTAGATTGGGACAGGGGAGGCTACAATGAGCAGTTCTTC.

The V call is TRBV14, the J call TRBJ2-5; D not certain. The CDR3 sequence is 16 residues long. Germline V gives CDR1 SGHDN, CDR2 FVKESK. V was pared by 1 base and J by 2 bases, with 14 bases between. The CDR3 DNA reads TGTGCCAGCAGCCAAGTATCTCCTGCAGGACAAGAGACCCAGTACTTC. It specifies CASSQVSPAGQETQYF.

The chain employs TRBV11-2 and TRBJ2-7; D is tentatively TRBD1 or TRBD2 (5 bases each). V dropped 1 base and J dropped 11 bases, with 12 bases sitting between them. The CDR3 runs to 12 residues. Germline assignment: CDR1 SGHAT and CDR2 FQNNGV. The CDR3 sequence: CASSLAGTDEYF. For the CDR3, the DNA is TGTGCCAGCAGCTTAGCCGGGACGGATGAGTACTTC.

The J gene is TRBJ2-7, the V gene TRBV13; 10 bases agree with TRBD1. V lost 5 bases to trimming and J lost 4 bases; unmatched junction nucleotides: 5. There are 14 residues in the CDR3. In germline, CDR1 is PRHDT, CDR2 FYEKMQ (reference sequence). The CDR3 loop is CASSETGGEYEQYF. DNA of the CDR3: TGTGCCAGCAGCGAGACAGGGGGCGAGTACGAGCAGTACTTC.

With regard to this clone: Its ends do not fully match the called genes, so a read error is possible. The V gene is TRBV19, the J gene TRBJ2-7; 10 bases map to TRBD2. This CDR3 is 15 amino acids long. Germline-derived CDR1 and CDR2 are LNHDA and SQIVND (reference sequence). CDR3 coding DNA: TGTGCCAGTAGGATAGCGGGAGGTGCCCCCTACGAGCAGTACTTC. Protein sequence: CASRIAGGAPYEQYF.

V and J are TRBV9 and TRBJ2-7; a weak D match, TRBD1 (5 bases). This CDR3 has 15 amino acids. Germline CDR1 SGDLS, CDR2 YYNGEE. The V and J ends lost 0 bases and 3 bases respectively, with 13 bases between them. The CDR3 reads CASSVEIGAHYEQYF. The CDR3 DNA sequence: TGTGCCAGCAGCGTAGAAATAGGGGCGCACTACGAGCAGTACTTC. The full variable domain, its missing parts supplied by reference TRBV9 and TRBJ2-7, is DSGVTQTPKHLITATGQRVTLRCSPRSGDLSVYWYQQSLDQGLQFLIQYYNGEERAKGNILERFSAQQFPDLHSELNLSSLELGDSALYFCASSVEIGAHYEQYFGPGTRLTVT.

The V gene is TRBV21-1, the J gene TRBJ1-6; the DNA was not compared with TRBD1, the D call given in the table. TRBV21-1 is reported as a pseudogene. There are 16 residues in the CDR3. This CDR3 is CASSKPTDSYNSPLHF. CDR3 bases: TGTGCCAGCAGCAAACCGACAGATTCCTATAATTCACCCCTCCACTTT.

The V gene is TRBV4-1, the J gene TRBJ1-2; D is possibly TRBD1 (6 bases). From germline, CDR1 is MGHRA and CDR2 YSYEKL. This CDR3 spans 14 amino acids. Trimming left V 5 bases short and J 2 bases short, with 12 bases between. The CDR3 sequence: CASSTRGANYGYTF. The DNA of the CDR3 is TGCGCCAGCAGCACCAGGGGTGCAAACTATGGCTACACCTTC.

The chain links TRBV2 to TRBJ2-3; 12 positions match TRBD2. The germline V gene has CDR1 SNHLY and CDR2 FYNNEI. CDR3 length equals 18 residues. The trim removed 2 bases at V and 5 bases at J, leaving 11 bases unmatched. CDR3 protein: CASSESLAGGHTVDTQYF. In nucleotides, the CDR3 is TGTGCCAGCAGTGAAAGCCTAGCGGGGGGGCATACGGTAGATACGCAGTATTTT.

The chain employs TRBV5-4 and TRBJ2-7; perhaps D is TRBD1 or TRBD2 (6 bases each). CDR3 length: 17 amino acids. V lost 1 base and J lost 2, with 19 bases in between. Germline V CDR1 and CDR2: SGHNT, YYREEE (reference sequence). In DNA form, the CDR3 reads TGTGCCAGCAGCTTGTCACCGTCGGTAGGGGGGCCCTACGAGCAGTACTTC. Translation: CASSLSPSVGGPYEQYF. Variable domain in full (rest from reference TRBV5-4 and TRBJ2-7): ETGVTQSPTHLIKTRGQQVTLRCSSQSGHNTVSWYQQALGQGPQFIFQYYREEENGRGNFPPRFSGLQFPNYSSELNVNALELDDSALYLCASSLSPSVGGPYEQYFGPGTRLTVT.

The rearrangement joins TRBV7-8 to TRBJ2-7; 9 nucleotides agree with TRBD2. CDR1 SGHVS and CDR2 FQNEAQ come from the germline V gene. CDR3 length: 18 residues. V lost 0 bases, J lost 3 bases, and 12 bases stayed unmatched. DNA of the CDR3: TGTGCCAGCAGCTTAGCGGGGTTAGCGGGGGAGTGGGGCTACGAGCAGTACTTC. Residues: CASSLAGLAGEWGYEQYF.

The chain uses TRBV10-3 and TRBJ2-3; 8 nucleotides line up with TRBD1. The CDR3 spans 17 residues. J was trimmed by 0 bases and V by 0 bases; bases with no gene match: 5. Germline assignment: CDR1 ENHRY and CDR2 SYGVKD. The CDR3 region has the DNA TGTGCCATCAGTGAGTCAGGGGGACAGGAAAGCACAGATACGCAGTATTTT. This encodes CAISESGGQESTDTQYF.

This chain joins TRBV5-4 and TRBJ2-7; a possible D gene is TRBD1 (6 bases). CDR1 is SGHNT and CDR2 is YYREEE in the germline V gene (reference sequence). This CDR3 region has 14 residues. With 4 bases removed from V and 2 bases from J, the gap between germline ends came to 13 bases. The CDR3 region has the DNA TGTGCCAGCAGCCCCCGGGACAATGCCTACGAGCAGTACTTC. This sequence encodes CASSPRDNAYEQYF.

Written as DNA, the CDR3 is TGTGCCAGCAGCTTAAAACTAGCGGGGGCTAATGAGCAGTTCTTC. Its protein product is CASSLKLAGANEQFF. The rearrangement links TRBV7-9 to TRBJ2-1, with TRBD2 matching 11 bases. Germline loops: CDR1 SEHNR, CDR2 FQNEAQ (reference sequence). The junction had 4 bases not matched to a gene; V was cut back by 2 bases and J by 7 bases. CDR3 length equals 15 residues.

The chain combines TRBV30 with TRBJ2-7; 7 bases are shared with TRBD1. V dropped 3 bases and J dropped 4; count of bases not matched to a gene: 6. This CDR3 region has 13 residues. Germline V gives CDR1 GTSNPN, CDR2 SVGIG (reference sequence). The CDR3 bases are TGTGCCTGGAGAGGACAGGCGTTATACGAGCAGTACTTC. As protein: CAWRGQALYEQYF. Based on the CDR3 plus reference TRBV30 and TRBJ2-7, the full variable domain is SQTIHQWPATLVQPVGSPLSLECTVEGTSNPNLYWYRQAAGRGLQLLFYSVGIGQISSEVPQNLSASRPQDRQFILSSKKLLLSDSGFYLCAWRGQALYEQYFGPGTRLTVT.

This clone appeared a single time. This chain joins TRBV27 and TRBJ2-5; 7 bases line up with TRBD1. Looked up from germline, CDR1 is MNHEY and CDR2 is SMNVEV (reference sequence). Trimming at V came to 5 bases and at J to 7 bases, leaving 10 bases not matched to a gene. The CDR3 has 14 residues. CDR3 region: CASSHQDRTRTQYF. For the CDR3, the DNA is TGTGCCAGCAGTCACCAGGACAGGACGAGGACCCAGTACTTC.

This clone was found once. V usage is TRBV27 and J usage is TRBJ2-5; 7 bases fit TRBD1. Germline V lookup: CDR1 MNHEY, CDR2 SMNVEV (reference sequence). This CDR3 contains 13 residues. J gave up 1 base and V 7 bases, and 3 bases lay outside the gene matches. CDR3 in amino acids: CASKSGGQETQYF. The DNA for the CDR3 is TGTGCCAGCAAGTCAGGGGGCCAAGAGACCCAGTACTTC.

This rearrangement joins TRBV13 to TRBJ2-2, with 10 positions matching TRBD1. The J segment lost 5 bases and the V segment lost 6 bases, leaving 6 bases of the junction unmatched. CDR1 is PRHDT, CDR2 FYEKMQ, per germline (reference sequence). The CDR3 is made up of 15 amino acids. Here the CDR3 DNA reads TGTGCCAGCAGTCGTGACAGGGGGCGGACCGGGGAGCTGTTTTTT. Translating gives CASSRDRGRTGELFF. Together with reference TRBV13 and TRBJ2-2, the CDR3 gives the full variable domain: AAGVIQSPRHLIKEKRETATLKCYPIPRHDTVYWYQQGPGQDPQFLISFYEKMQSDKGSIPDRFSAQQFSDYHSELNMSSLELGDSALYFCASSRDRGRTGELFFGEGSRLTVL.

CDR3 region: CASSPRSGSSYEQYF. CDR3 nucleotide sequence: TGTGCCAGCTCACCACGGAGCGGAAGCTCCTACGAGCAGTACTTC. This chain uses TRBV18 with TRBJ2-7; D is perhaps TRBD2 (5 bases). CDR1 and CDR2 (germline): KGHSH, LQKENI. Deletions cut 1 base from V and 0 bases from J, with 10 bases between. This CDR3 has 15 residues.

As regards this clone: Other nucleotide sequences from this sample produce the same CDR3. V gene TRBV7-9 combines with J gene TRBJ2-7; D is unclear. This CDR3 region has 13 residues. Deletions cut 5 bases from V and 0 bases from J, with 8 bases between. Per germline, CDR1 SEHNR and CDR2 FQNEAQ (reference sequence). In DNA form, the CDR3 reads TGTGCCAGCAGCACTGGGCCCTCCTACGAGCAGTACTTC. It encodes CASSTGPSYEQYF.

This chain uses TRBV5-1 with TRBJ2-1; 9 bases line up with TRBD1. Germline V gene lookup returns CDR1 SGHRS and CDR2 YFSETQ. The CDR3 covers 16 residues. After removal of 4 bases from V and 6 bases from J, the junction contained 11 bases not matched to a gene. CDR3 sequence reads: CASSQGTGPLGNEQFF. As DNA, the CDR3 is TGCGCCAGCAGCCAAGGGACAGGGCCTCTTGGCAATGAGCAGTTCTTC.

This clone was detected a few times. This chain connects TRBV11-2 to TRBJ1-1; D gene uncertain. The CDR3 extends over 15 amino acids. Deletions cut 1 base from V and 0 bases from J, with 9 bases between. Germline assignment: CDR1 SGHAT and CDR2 FQNNGV. The chain's CDR3 is CASSLVVAVNTEAFF. The CDR3 DNA follows: TGTGCCAGCAGCTTAGTGGTTGCGGTGAACACTGAAGCTTTCTTT.

In its sample, this clone was seen once. J is TRBJ1-4 and V is TRBV10-2; the D is unclear. Germline values: CDR1 WSHSY, CDR2 SAAADI. The V end was cut by 5 bases, the J end by 5 bases, with 9 bases between. This CDR3 region has 13 residues. The chain's CDR3 is CASSTGMNEKLFF. CDR3 coding DNA: TGCGCCAGCAGTACGGGGATGAATGAAAAACTGTTTTTT.

The chain links TRBV4-3 to TRBJ2-1; 9 nucleotides match TRBD2. V was clipped by 1 base and J by 9 bases; unmatched bases: 10. The CDR3 is made up of 16 amino acids. The germline CDR1 and CDR2 sequences are LGHNA and YSLEER. CDR3 nucleotide sequence: TGCGCCAGCAGCCAAGTAAGCGGGAGGCCCGAGGGTGAGCAGTTCTTC. As protein: CASSQVSGRPEGEQFF.

This rearrangement joins TRBV10-1 to TRBJ2-7, with 7 positions matching TRBD1. Germline loops: CDR1 WNHNN, CDR2 SYGVQD (reference sequence). The CDR3 totals 16 residues. The V gene end was trimmed by 1 base and the J gene end by 1 base; junction bases not matched to a gene: 7. In DNA, the CDR3 is TGCGCCAGCAGTGAGTTCTTAGACAGGGATTCCTACGAGCAGTACTTC. The encoded protein is CASSEFLDRDSYEQYF.

For this clone: This sample also contains other DNA sequences that code for the same CDR3. The chain carries TRBV28 and TRBJ2-7; D call uncertain. CDR1 and CDR2 from the germline V gene are MDHEN and SYDVKM. Trimming stripped 5 bases from V and 3 bases from J, with 5 bases between. This CDR3 contains 11 residues. CDR3 in amino acids: CASSPNYEQYF. In DNA form, the CDR3 reads TGTGCCAGCAGTCCGAACTACGAGCAGTACTTC.

This chain connects TRBV6-1 to TRBJ2-4; no clear D gene. This CDR3 region has 14 residues. The V end lost 1 base, the J end lost 0 bases, and 4 bases lay between the germline ends. In germline, CDR1 is MNHNS, CDR2 SASEGT. Written as DNA, the CDR3 is TGTGCCAGCAGTGAAGAGTCAGCCAAAAACATTCAGTACTTC. It yields the protein CASSEESAKNIQYF.

The chain joins TRBV4-3 to TRBJ1-2; D is possibly TRBD1 (6 bases). Germline V CDR1 and CDR2: LGHNA, YSLEER. V was clipped by 0 bases and J by 6 bases, with 11 bases between them. CDR3 length: 14 amino acids. The CDR3 nucleotides read TGCGCCAGCAGCCAAGATCGGGGGGCAGATGGCTACACCTTC. This translates into CASSQDRGADGYTF.